One sample yielded the 12 T cell receptor beta chains listed below, sequenced in a study of blood T cell repertoires in COVID-19. The data were produced by immunoSEQ multiplex PCR, yet TCRdb's version contains in-frame clones alone and is incomplete. Of fewer than 110,000 clones listed, roughly 90% are singletons. Sample: peripheral blood. These receptors originate from a woman in her sixties or seventies with acute or convalescent COVID-19.

This sequence joins TRBV5-1 and TRBJ2-3; 14 bases match TRBD2. The CDR3 covers 20 residues. Trimming took 1 base from V and 4 from J; bases not matched to a gene: 14. Germline CDR1 and CDR2: SGHRS and YFSETQ. CDR3 amino acids: CASSLFYPGTSGSGADTQYF. CDR3 in DNA: TGCGCCAGCAGCTTGTTCTATCCCGGGACTAGCGGGAGTGGAGCAGATACGCAGTATTTT.

The V call is TRBV21-1, the J call TRBJ1-1; the listed D gene, TRBD1, was not tested against the DNA. TRBV21-1 is labeled a pseudogene. The CDR3 is made up of 14 amino acids. The CDR3 sequence: CASSIWTGFTEAFF. CDR3 coding DNA: TGTGCCAGCAGCATTTGGACAGGGTTCACTGAAGCTTTCTTT.

This clone has a single count. The chain carries TRBV5-1 and TRBJ1-2; D ambiguous. CDR1 SGHRS and CDR2 YFSETQ come from the germline V gene. The CDR3 length is 13 residues. Trimming removed 0 bases at V and 5 bases at J, with 8 bases between. This CDR3 is CASSLAESYGYTF. For the CDR3, the DNA is TGCGCCAGCAGCTTGGCGGAGTCTTATGGCTACACCTTC.

The chain is built from TRBV27 and TRBJ2-3, with TRBD1 matching over 9 bases. V was clipped by 8 bases and J by 4 bases; unmatched bases: 13. The CDR3 length is 16 residues. Germline V lookup: CDR1 MNHEY, CDR2 SMNVEV (reference sequence). The CDR3 loop reads CASRGQGPYVADTQYF. The CDR3 region has the DNA TGTGCCAGCCGGGGACAGGGCCCTTACGTAGCAGATACGCAGTATTTT.

The V call is TRBV2, the J call TRBJ1-5; TRBD1 matches at 7 bases. With 11 bases clipped from V and 0 bases from J, the junction kept 4 bases outside the gene matches. Germline V gives CDR1 SNHLY, CDR2 FYNNEI. The CDR3 runs to 13 residues. The CDR3 sequence: CAGGTVSNQPQHF. For the CDR3, the DNA is TGTGCCGGGGGGACAGTTAGCAATCAGCCCCAGCATTTT.

CDR3 sequence (DNA): TGTGCCAGCAGTCCGAACCAGAGGGACAGGGGAGAAGGGGATACGCAGTATTTT. Its translation: CASSPNQRDRGEGDTQYF. The chain couples TRBV27 to TRBJ2-3; TRBD1 matches 10 bases. The junction had 17 bases not matched to a gene; V was cut back by 5 bases and J by 6 bases. This CDR3 region has 18 residues. CDR1 is MNHEY, CDR2 SMNVEV, per germline (reference sequence).

This clone was observed a single time. The chain couples TRBV6-5 to TRBJ1-4; D is undetermined. The V end was cut by 9 bases, the J end by 7 bases, with 15 bases between. The CDR3 spans 13 residues. CDR1 and CDR2 (germline): MNHEY, SVGAGI. The CDR3 DNA reads as TGTGCCAGTGGGGTCGGGGTGGGTGAAAAACTGTTTTTT. It yields the protein CASGVGVGEKLFF.

This chain links TRBV19 with TRBJ2-2; D not resolved. Germline lookup yields CDR1 LNHDA and CDR2 SQIVND (reference sequence). V lost 7 bases to trimming and J lost 4 bases, with 10 bases between them. The CDR3 is 13 amino acids. This chain's CDR3 is CASNEQPTGELFF. The CDR3 DNA sequence: TGTGCCAGTAACGAACAGCCCACCGGGGAGCTGTTTTTT.

V usage is TRBV3-1 (or the pseudogene TRBV3-2) and J usage is TRBJ1-3, with 7 bases aligning to TRBD1. CDR1 is LGHDT and CDR2 is YNNKEL in the germline V gene (reference sequence). The length of the CDR3 is 17 residues. Trimming took 1 base from V and 5 from J; bases not matched to a gene: 11. Here the CDR3 reads CASSQAGGTDNRNTIYF. The CDR3 DNA is TGTGCCAGCAGCCAAGCCGGAGGGACAGATAATCGAAACACCATATATTTT.

This chain joins TRBV18 and TRBJ2-7; tentative D call: TRBD1 (5 bases). The CDR3 sequence is 15 residues long. CDR1 is KGHSH, CDR2 LQKENI, per germline. The ends were cut back, 4 bases at V and 3 bases at J, with 16 bases in the middle. The CDR3 region is CASSLGAQRSYEQYF. In DNA, the CDR3 is TGTGCCAGCTCACTTGGGGCCCAACGTAGCTACGAGCAGTACTTC.

This chain uses TRBV7-8 with TRBJ2-3, with TRBD1 matching over 8 bases. Germline loops: CDR1 SGHVS, CDR2 FQNEAQ. V lost 5 bases and J lost 3; bases outside the gene matches: 13. This CDR3 is built from 17 residues. The CDR3 nucleotides are TGTGCCAGCAGCACAACCATGGCAGGGGGCAAGACAGATACGCAGTATTTT. This gives the protein CASSTTMAGGKTDTQYF.

This chain joins TRBV3-1 (or the pseudogene TRBV3-2) and TRBJ1-6; D not certain. Germline V lookup: CDR1 LGHDT, CDR2 YNNKEL (reference sequence). V was shortened by 1 base and J by 7 bases, with 11 bases between the two germline ends. This CDR3 region has 15 residues. CDR3 in amino acids: CASSQGVMRNSPLHF. As DNA, the CDR3 is TGTGCCAGCAGCCAAGGGGTGATGAGGAATTCACCCCTCCACTTT.